These T cell receptor beta chains were read from a single sample in a study of T cells in Graves' hyperthyroidism and ophthalmopathy. TCRdb recomputed calls from the multiplex PCR reads with MiXCR, one row per CDR3 protein. This table has about 600,000 distinct CDR3 sequences, more than 15% appearing once. The sequencing sample was made of blood. The source is a woman in her 40s with Graves' ophthalmopathy. Each CDR3 is given with its conserved first and last residue. The D gene is left open where the match is weak. Size values are once, few and many counts, or a class for expanded clones, and some rows have none.

clone size	J gene	D gene	V gene	CDR3 DNA	CDR3 protein
many	TRBJ2-1	-	TRBV5-1	TGCGCCAGCAACTGGGGTCCGGGCGTGGATGAGCAGTTCTTC	CASNWGPGVDEQFF
-	TRBJ2-2	TRBD2	TRBV20-1	TGCAGTGCTCGACTAGCGGGAGTTTCCGGGGAGCTGTTTTTT	CSARLAGVSGELFF
many	TRBJ1-5	-	TRBV28	TGTGCCAGCACGCCTCCTGGCTTCGGACGGACCAATCAGCCCCAGCATTTT	CASTPPGFGRTNQPQHF
-	TRBJ2-1	-	TRBV11-2	TGTGCCAGCAGCTTTAAGAGGGACTACAATGAGCAGTTCTTC	CASSFKRDYNEQFF
few	TRBJ2-3	TRBD1	TRBV3-1	TGTGCCAGCAGCCAATACGCAGGGGGAAGTAGCACAGATACGCAGTATTTT	CASSQYAGGSSTDTQYF
many	TRBJ2-5	TRBD1	TRBV5-1	TGCGCCAGCAGCTCCGGGACAGGGAGGGGAGAGACCCAGTACTTC	CASSSGTGRGETQYF
-	TRBJ2-7	TRBD2	TRBV2	TGTGCCAGCAGCCCCGGGACTAGCGGGAGCAACGAGCAGTACTTC	CASSPGTSGSNEQYF
many	TRBJ1-1	-	TRBV6-5	TGTGCCAGCAGTTACGAGGGTAGTATGAACACTGAAGCTTTCTTT	CASSYEGSMNTEAFF
many	TRBJ2-1	-	TRBV10-3	TGTGCCATCAGTGGACAGGAAGGCAATGAGCAGTTCTTC	CAISGQEGNEQFF
many	TRBJ2-5	TRBD2	TRBV28	TGTGCCAGCAGTTTAACCCGGACTAGCGCGGGGGGGACCCAGTACTTC	CASSLTRTSAGGTQYF
many	TRBJ1-2	TRBD1	TRBV28	TGTGCCAGCAGTTCAAGGGACAGGCCGATCTATGGCTACACCTTC	CASSSRDRPIYGYTF
-	TRBJ2-1	-	TRBV4-1	TGCGCCAGCAGCCAAGATACGAGGGAGTCCTACAATGAGCAGTTCTTC	CASSQDTRESYNEQFF
few	TRBJ2-1	-	TRBV30	TGTGCCTGGAGTGGTATAGGGAAAAGCGGGCAGTACAATGAGCAGTTCTTC	CAWSGIGKSGQYNEQFF
many	TRBJ2-4	-	TRBV5-1	TGCGCCAGCAGCTTGGATAGGGTGGAACGGGGTGGAAACATTCAGTACTTC	CASSLDRVERGGNIQYF
-	TRBJ1-2	TRBD1	TRBV3-1	TGTGCCAGCAGCCAAGAGGGACAGGGGGACGGCTACACCTTC	CASSQEGQGDGYTF
few	TRBJ2-3	TRBD2	TRBV6-2/TRBV6-3	TGTGCCAGCAGTTACTCGACGACTAGCGGGGGGGCCGTGACGCAGTATTTT	CASSYSTTSGGAVTQYF
-	TRBJ2-3	-	TRBV3-1	TGTGCCAGCAGCCAAGACCAAGGGAGGCAGTATTTT	CASSQDQGRQYF
few	TRBJ2-4	TRBD2	TRBV5-6	TGTGCCAGCAGCCGAAAATTGCGGCGGGAGTTGGGAAACATTCAGTACTTC	CASSRKLRRELGNIQYF